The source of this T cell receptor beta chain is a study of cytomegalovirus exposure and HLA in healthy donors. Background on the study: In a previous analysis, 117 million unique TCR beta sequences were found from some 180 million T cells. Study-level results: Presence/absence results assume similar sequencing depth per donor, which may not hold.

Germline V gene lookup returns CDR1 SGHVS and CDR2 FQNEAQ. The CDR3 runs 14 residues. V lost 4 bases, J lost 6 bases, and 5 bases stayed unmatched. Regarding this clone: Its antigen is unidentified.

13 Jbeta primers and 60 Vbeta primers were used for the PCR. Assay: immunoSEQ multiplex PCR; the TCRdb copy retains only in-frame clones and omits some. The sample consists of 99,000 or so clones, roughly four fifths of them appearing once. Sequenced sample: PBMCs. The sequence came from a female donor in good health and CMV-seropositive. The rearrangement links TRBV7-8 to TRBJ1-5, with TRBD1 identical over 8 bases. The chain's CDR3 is CASSSGQGGQPQHF. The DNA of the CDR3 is TGTGCCAGCAGCTCCGGACAGGGCGGTCAGCCCCAGCATTTT.